This is a list of T cell receptor beta chains from one sample in a study of T cell responses to AZD1222 COVID-19 vaccine. Profiled with immunoSEQ multiplex PCR; TCRdb holds only in-frame clones, not every one. The sample shows over 110,000 clones, 92% of them seen only once. The sample was peripheral blood, taken on day 0 of AZD1222 vaccination. Source of these receptors: an adult in good health. CDR3s include the opening cysteine and the closing phenylalanine or tryptophan. Fields, in order: V gene, D gene, J gene, clone size, CDR3 DNA, CDR3 protein. The D gene is left open where the match is weak. The size of a clone is reported for some rows only, either as once, few or many, or as a class for expanded clones.

>TRBV10-2|-|TRBJ1-5|-
TGCGCCAGCAGTGAGTCGGGGAACAATCAGCCCCAGCATTTT
CASSESGNNQPQHF
>TRBV5-6|TRBD2|TRBJ2-3|-
TGTGCCAGCAGCTTGAGACTAGCGGGAGGGAAAAGCACAGATACGCAGTATTTT
CASSLRLAGGKSTDTQYF
>TRBV19|-|TRBJ1-1|-
TGTGCCAGTAGTACAGGCGGGACGGCTAGAACTGAAGCTTTCTTT
CASSTGGTARTEAFF
>TRBV14|-|TRBJ2-7|-
TGTGCCAGCAGCCAACCAGGGAACTACGAGCAGTACTTC
CASSQPGNYEQYF
>TRBV24-1|-|TRBJ2-7|-
TGTGCCACCAGTGATGGGTCAGAACACTACGAGCAGTACTTC
CATSDGSEHYEQYF
>TRBV5-5|-|TRBJ1-1|-
TGTGCCAGCAATACAGGACGGACTGAAGCTTTCTTT
CASNTGRTEAFF
>TRBV5-1|TRBD2|TRBJ2-2|-
TGCGCCAGCAGCCGGTCTAGCGGGGCGAACACCGGGGAGCTGTTTTTT
CASSRSSGANTGELFF
>TRBV9|-|TRBJ2-3|-
TGTGCCAGCAGCGTAGGTGGCACCGCAGATACACAGTATTTT
CASSVGGTADTQYF
>TRBV18|TRBD1|TRBJ2-7|-
TGTGCCAGCTCAGCCTTTATCTACGGACAGGGACAAACCTACGAGCAGTACTTC
CASSAFIYGQGQTYEQYF
>TRBV27|-|TRBJ2-1|-
TGTGCCAGCAGGTTTATACTTGGGGATGAGCAGTTCTTC
CASRFILGDEQFF
>TRBV19|TRBD1|TRBJ1-6|-
TGTGCCAGTACCGGCCAGGGGGCCCTCCACTTT
CASTGQGALHF
>TRBV5-4|-|TRBJ2-7|few
TGTGCCAGCAGTCTGGCAGGGCAAAGCTACGAGCAGTACTTC
CASSLAGQSYEQYF
>TRBV29-1|-|TRBJ1-1|-
TGCAGCGTCCGACGAGGGGGGAACACTGAAGCTTTCTTT
CSVRRGGNTEAFF
>TRBV19|-|TRBJ1-4|-
TGTGCCAGTAGTTCCTACCGACAGGCCCAAGTGGAAAAACTGTTTTTT
CASSSYRQAQVEKLFF
>TRBV6-1|-|TRBJ1-2|-
TGTGCCAGCAGTGAACAGGCGAACTATGGCTACACCTTC
CASSEQANYGYTF
>TRBV6-5|-|TRBJ1-1|-
TGTGCCAGCAAATCAGTCGGGAGGACTGAAGCTTTCTTT
CASKSVGRTEAFF
>TRBV25-1|-|TRBJ1-6|few
TGTGCCAGCAGTGCGAGGGGCTCACCCCTCCACTTT
CASSARGSPLHF
>TRBV4-3|TRBD1|TRBJ1-6|-
TGCGCCAGCAGCCAACTACGGACAGGAGGGGATTCACCCCTCCACTTT
CASSQLRTGGDSPLHF
>TRBV5-6|-|TRBJ2-1|few
TGTGCCAGCAGCTTGCGTAGCGGTTCCTACAATGAGCAGTTCTTC
CASSLRSGSYNEQFF
>TRBV29-1|-|TRBJ1-3|-
TGCAGCGTTGGTCTCGGAAACACCATATATTTT
CSVGLGNTIYF
>TRBV12-3/TRBV12-4|-|TRBJ1-2|-
TGTGCCAGCAGTCCCGGGCCGGCGGGTGGCTACACCTTC
CASSPGPAGGYTF
>TRBV29-1|TRBD2|TRBJ2-7|-
TGCAGCGTAAGCCCTAGCGGGAGCTCCTACGAGCAGTACTTC
CSVSPSGSSYEQYF
>TRBV7-2|TRBD2|TRBJ2-1|-
TGTGCCAGCAGCGTATTCCTAGCGGGAGGTGGGAATGAGCAGTTCTTC
CASSVFLAGGGNEQFF
>TRBV3-1/TRBV3-2|-|TRBJ2-1|-
TGTGCCAGCAGCCAAGGGGAGTTGGGCGGGAATGAGCAGTTCTTC
CASSQGELGGNEQFF
>TRBV19|-|TRBJ1-1|-
TGTGCCAGTAGTACCACAGTGAACACTGAAGCTTTCTTT
CASSTTVNTEAFF
>TRBV10-2|-|TRBJ1-4|-
TGCGCCAGCAGTGAGACTCCCCCGGGCACAACTAATGAAAAACTGTTTTTT
CASSETPPGTTNEKLFF
>TRBV5-8|-|TRBJ2-7|-
TGTGCCAGCAGCTTAAGCTCCTACGAGCAGTACTTC
CASSLSSYEQYF
>TRBV30|-|TRBJ1-1|-
TGTGCCTGGGTTCCGAGACTCATCTTTTACACTGAAGCTTTCTTT
CAWVPRLIFYTEAFF
>TRBV28|-|TRBJ1-2|-
TGTGCCAGCAGATCAAACTATGGCTACACCTTC
CASRSNYGYTF
>TRBV7-2|-|TRBJ2-3|-
TGTGCCAGCAGCTTAGCGCATGGAGATACGCAGTATTTT
CASSLAHGDTQYF
>TRBV4-2|TRBD2|TRBJ2-1|-
TGTGCCAGCAGCCAAGCTGTCAGTAGCGGGGTGTACAATGAGCAGTTCTTC
CASSQAVSSGVYNEQFF
>TRBV30|TRBD1|TRBJ2-1|-
TGTGCCTGGAGTGTACAGGGGGAGACGGAGCAGTTCTTC
CAWSVQGETEQFF
>TRBV9|-|TRBJ1-6|-
TGTGCCAGCAGCGTAGACTTTGACGGAGCCAATAATTCACCCCTCCACTTT
CASSVDFDGANNSPLHF
>TRBV20-1|TRBD2|TRBJ2-1|-
TGCAGTGCTAGTTTGGGAGCGGGACGACCCTACAATGAGCAGTTCTTC
CSASLGAGRPYNEQFF
>TRBV28|-|TRBJ2-3|-
TGTGCCAGCAGTTTCCCCGGGATAAACACAGATACGCAGTATTTT
CASSFPGINTDTQYF
>TRBV30|-|TRBJ2-4|-
TGTGCCTGGAGGGGGGGACCAAACATTCAGTACTTC
CAWRGGPNIQYF
>TRBV6-2/TRBV6-3|-|TRBJ1-1|-
TGTGCCAGCAGTTGGGTAACAGAGAACACTGAAGCTTTCTTT
CASSWVTENTEAFF
>TRBV28|-|TRBJ1-4|few
TGTGCCGCCGGGGGTTCGAATGAAAAACTGTTTTTT
CAAGGSNEKLFF
>TRBV7-9|TRBD2|TRBJ2-3|once
TGTGCCAGCAGCGCGGGACTAGCGGGAGGGACCGATACGCAGTATTTT
CASSAGLAGGTDTQYF
>TRBV30|TRBD1|TRBJ1-5|-
TGTGCCTGGAGTGTACGCGGGACAGGGGAGGCGAGGAGCGGGCCCCAGCATTTT
CAWSVRGTGEARSGPQHF
>TRBV3-1/TRBV3-2|-|TRBJ1-1|few
TGTGCCAGCAGCCAAGATGCGGGACGAGAAGCTTTCTTT
CASSQDAGREAFF
>TRBV19|TRBD1|TRBJ1-2|-
TGTGCCAGTAGTATAGCCGGCACGGGACAGGAGCTCTATGGCTACACCTTC
CASSIAGTGQELYGYTF
>TRBV6-5|-|TRBJ1-2|-
TGTGCCAGCTCAGAGGCAACTAGCTATGGCTACACCTTC
CASSEATSYGYTF
>TRBV2|-|TRBJ1-3|-
TGTGCCAGCAGTGAGGGTTATGGAAACACCATATATTTT
CASSEGYGNTIYF
>TRBV11-2|-|TRBJ1-2|-
TGTGCCAGCAGCTTTAAAGGCTACACCTTC
CASSFKGYTF
>TRBV24-1|-|TRBJ2-3|-
TGTGCCACCAGTGACCCGATCCTAGTCGGTACAGATACGCAGTATTTT
CATSDPILVGTDTQYF